The 12 T cell receptor beta chains below come from one sample, sequenced in a study of blood T cell repertoires in COVID-19. TCRdb's table, derived via immunoSEQ multiplex PCR, lists solely in-frame clones and lacks some. The table lists 200,000 to 300,000 clones, 84% of them singletons. Sequenced sample: peripheral blood. These receptors all come from a man aged 60 to 75 with acute or convalescent COVID-19.

V is TRBV4-1 and J is TRBJ2-4, with 7 nucleotides matching TRBD1. This CDR3 comprises 15 residues. Losses at the gene ends were 3 bases for V and 2 bases for J; bases not matched to a gene: 4. Germline V gene lookup returns CDR1 MGHRA and CDR2 YSYEKL. For the CDR3, the DNA is TGCGCCAGCAGCCAGCTACAGGGGCCCAAAAACATTCAGTACTTC. It yields the protein CASSQLQGPKNIQYF.

V and J are TRBV2 and TRBJ2-3; weak D call: TRBD1 (6 bases). V was clipped by 10 bases and J by 0 bases, with 14 bases between them. Per the germline V gene, CDR1 is SNHLY and CDR2 is FYNNEI. This CDR3 has 14 amino acids. The DNA of the CDR3 is TGTGCCACCGACGGGACACATAGCACAGATACGCAGTATTTT. This gives the protein CATDGTHSTDTQYF.

This chain joins TRBV5-1 and TRBJ2-1; D call uncertain. Looked up from germline, CDR1 is SGHRS and CDR2 is YFSETQ. The CDR3 extends over 17 amino acids. V lost 1 base to trimming and J lost 0 bases, with 14 bases between them. The CDR3 DNA reads as TGCGCCAGCAGCTTGTGGCTCAGATTCAGCTCCTACAATGAGCAGTTCTTC. Amino acids: CASSLWLRFSSYNEQFF.

In its sample, this clone was seen once. J is TRBJ1-2 and V is TRBV2; D is perhaps TRBD1 (6 bases). In germline, CDR1 is SNHLY, CDR2 FYNNEI. The V and J ends lost 3 bases and 7 bases respectively, with 12 bases between them. The CDR3 spans 13 residues. The CDR3 sequence: CASSEIQGGGYTF. DNA for the CDR3: TGTGCCAGCAGTGAGATACAGGGCGGTGGCTACACCTTC.

The genes are TRBV28 and TRBJ2-4; TRBD1 is a possible D gene (5 bases). Germline V lookup: CDR1 MDHEN, CDR2 SYDVKM. The CDR3 contains 13 residues. V lost 7 bases to trimming and J lost 5 bases, with 12 bases between them. The CDR3 sequence: CASNSGIQNIQYF. The DNA of the CDR3 is TGTGCCAGCAACTCAGGGATCCAAAACATTCAGTACTTC.

This rearrangement joins TRBV4-2 to TRBJ2-1; 7 bases are shared with TRBD1. After removal of 4 bases from V and 4 bases from J, the junction contained 7 bases not matched to a gene. Looked up from germline, CDR1 is LGHNA and CDR2 is YNFKEQ. This CDR3 is 15 amino acids long. CDR3 in amino acids: CASSPSRDRYNEQFF. CDR3 sequence (DNA): TGTGCCAGCAGCCCGTCCCGGGACAGATACAATGAGCAGTTCTTC.

The chain carries TRBV5-5 and TRBJ2-2; the match to TRBD1 covers 7 bases. The length of the CDR3 is 14 residues. Germline-derived CDR1 and CDR2 are SGHKS and YYEKEE (reference sequence). Germline trimming cut 7 bases from V and 4 bases from J; bases unmatched to any gene: 7. The CDR3 nucleotides read TGTGCCAGCTCCCAGGGACAGTCCACCGGGGAGCTGTTTTTT. It specifies CASSQGQSTGELFF.

The chain links TRBV3-1 (or the pseudogene TRBV3-2) to TRBJ1-6; TRBD1 agrees at 9 bases. The V and J ends lost 6 bases and 9 bases, in that order; junction bases with no gene match: 6. CDR3 length equals 14 residues. Germline CDR1 reads LGHDT; CDR2 reads YNNKEL (reference sequence). Here the CDR3 DNA reads TGTGCCAGCAGTCCCGGGACAGGGAGTTCACCCCTCCACTTT. Protein product: CASSPGTGSSPLHF.

The chain is built from TRBV29-1 and TRBJ2-5; 8 bases are shared with TRBD1. The CDR3 has 14 amino acids. Trimming removed 8 bases from V and 2 bases from J; junction bases left unmatched: 10. Germline V gene data show CDR1 as SQVTM and CDR2 as ANQGSEA. The CDR3 DNA sequence: TGCAGCACTCCCCAGGGGGCAGATCAAGAGACCCAGTACTTC. Protein product: CSTPQGADQETQYF. The whole variable domain, filled in from reference TRBV29-1 and TRBJ2-5, reads SAVISQKPSRDICQRGTSLTIQCQVDSQVTMMFWYRQQPGQSLTLIATANQGSEATYESGFVIDKFPISRPNLTFSTLTVSNMSPEDSSIYLCSTPQGADQETQYFGPGTRLLVL.

The chain couples TRBV27 to TRBJ2-7; tentative D call: TRBD2 (5 bases). Germline CDR1 MNHEY, CDR2 SMNVEV (reference sequence). V gave up 3 bases and J gave up 3 bases, with 18 bases separating them. This CDR3 spans 16 amino acids. CDR3 sequence reads: CASSFSRENIFYEQYF. DNA for the CDR3: TGTGCCAGCAGTTTCTCCCGGGAAAATATTTTCTACGAGCAGTACTTC.

The chain combines TRBV27 with TRBJ2-3; TRBD1 might be the D (7 bases). This CDR3 is built from 13 residues. Trimming took 10 bases from V and 5 from J, leaving 16 bases between them. Germline V gives CDR1 MNHEY, CDR2 SMNVEV (reference sequence). The CDR3 loop reads CATKEGAEDTQYF. CDR3 DNA: TGTGCCACAAAGGAGGGGGCCGAAGATACGCAGTATTTT.

The chain couples TRBV5-1 to TRBJ2-1, with a tentative D call TRBD2 (5 bases). This CDR3 spans 16 amino acids. V lost 0 bases, J lost 7 bases, and 17 bases lay in between. CDR1 and CDR2 from the germline V gene are SGHRS and YFSETQ. The CDR3 DNA sequence: TGCGCCAGCAGCTTGGTAGCGCAGGATACGGGGAATGAGCAGTTCTTC. Encoded protein: CASSLVAQDTGNEQFF.